Below, 13 T cell receptor beta chains from the same sample are listed, as sequenced in a study of blood T cell repertoires in COVID-19. Measured with immunoSEQ multiplex PCR; TCRdb has only the in-frame clones, and not every one. Of under 130,000 clones listed, about 88% are singletons. Sequencing was carried out using peripheral blood. The receptors were gathered from a human donor in a cohort sampled during active COVID-19.

The chain is built from TRBV9 and TRBJ1-5; TRBD1 is a possible D gene (6 bases). V was shortened by 1 base and J by 4 bases, with 12 bases between the two germline ends. Germline-derived CDR1 and CDR2 are SGDLS and YYNGEE. There are 15 residues in the CDR3. The DNA for the CDR3 is TGTGCCAGCAGCGTATCAGGGGTGGAGAATCAGCCCCAGCATTTT. Residues: CASSVSGVENQPQHF.

This clone came up once. V gene TRBV7-9 combines with J gene TRBJ2-1; TRBD1 might be the D (5 bases). This CDR3 is 15 amino acids long. Germline CDR1 is SEHNR and CDR2 is FQNEAQ (reference sequence). The V gene lost 5 bases and the J gene lost 7 bases, with 18 bases spanning the gap. The CDR3 here is CASSRGAGKGNEQFF. CDR3 nucleotides: TGTGCCAGCAGCCGAGGCGCAGGGAAGGGGAATGAGCAGTTCTTC.

The chain links TRBV12-3 or TRBV12-4 to TRBJ2-3; D unresolved. Between the trimmed V and J ends, which lost 6 bases and 0 bases, there was a span of 4 bases. This CDR3 contains 12 residues. The CDR3 spells CASRASTDTQYF. The CDR3 DNA reads as TGTGCCAGCAGGGCTAGCACAGATACGCAGTATTTT.

This rearrangement joins TRBV4-2 to TRBJ2-7, with D maybe TRBD1 (5 bases). V lost 4 bases and J lost 2, with 15 bases in between. The CDR3 spans 15 residues. Germline V gene lookup returns CDR1 LGHNA and CDR2 YNFKEQ. CDR3 amino acids: CASSPSLDSTYEQYF. CDR3 DNA sequence: TGTGCCAGCAGCCCCTCTCTCGACAGCACCTACGAGCAGTACTTC.

V usage is TRBV4-3 and J usage is TRBJ2-3; TRBD2 aligns across 8 bases. In germline, CDR1 is LGHNA, CDR2 YSLEER. Trimming at V came to 0 bases and at J to 4 bases, leaving 9 bases not matched to a gene. CDR3 length equals 17 residues. The CDR3 loop is CASSQDAAGGSSDTQYF. Written as DNA, the CDR3 is TGCGCCAGCAGCCAAGATGCGGCGGGGGGCTCCTCAGATACGCAGTATTTT.

The sample holds one count of this clone. The chain couples TRBV2 to TRBJ1-1, with D possibly matching TRBD1 (6 bases). The V and J ends lost 6 bases and 1 base respectively, with 9 bases between them. CDR1 SNHLY and CDR2 FYNNEI come from the germline V gene. This CDR3 has 13 amino acids. This CDR3 reads CASRTQGNTEAFF. The CDR3 DNA is TGTGCCAGCAGAACACAGGGGAACACTGAAGCTTTCTTT.

The rearrangement links TRBV24-1 to TRBJ1-2, with D unresolved. Germline CDR1 KGHDR, CDR2 SFDVKD. The CDR3 has 16 residues. The V end lost 2 bases, the J end lost 3 bases, and 15 bases lay between the germline ends. The chain's CDR3 is CATSDSNRNYDYGYTF. The CDR3 region has the DNA TGTGCCACCAGTGATTCTAACAGAAATTACGACTATGGCTACACCTTC.

This chain uses TRBV12-3 or TRBV12-4 with TRBJ1-5; D perhaps matches TRBD1 (5 bases). V was cut by 8 bases and J by 0 bases, with 8 bases left in between. The CDR3 has 13 amino acids. CDR3 sequence reads: CASAGYSNQPQHF. CDR3 coding DNA: TGTGCCAGCGCAGGGTATAGCAATCAGCCCCAGCATTTT.

This chain joins TRBV5-1 and TRBJ2-5, with TRBD2 as a possible D gene (5 bases). Germline-derived CDR1 and CDR2 are SGHRS and YFSETQ. The CDR3 sequence is 13 residues long. V lost 2 bases and J lost 5, with 10 bases in between. This chain's CDR3 is CASSFSSRETQYF. The CDR3 DNA reads as TGCGCCAGCAGCTTTTCTAGCAGGGAGACCCAGTACTTC.

This sequence joins TRBV5-1 and TRBJ2-3; 7 bases line up with TRBD2. This CDR3 is 15 amino acids long. The germline V gene has CDR1 SGHRS and CDR2 YFSETQ. The trim removed 4 bases at V and 0 bases at J, leaving 5 bases unmatched. CDR3 region: CASSPLRESTDTQYF. CDR3 DNA: TGCGCCAGCAGCCCCTTGCGGGAGAGCACAGATACGCAGTATTTT. Full variable domain (rest looked up from reference TRBV5-1 and TRBJ2-3): KAGVTQTPRYLIKTRGQQVTLSCSPISGHRSVSWYQQTPGQGLQFLFEYFSETQRNKGNFPGRFSGRQFSNSRSEMNVSTLELGDSALYLCASSPLRESTDTQYFGPGTRLTVL.

The J gene is TRBJ2-1, the V gene TRBV19, with 10 bases fitting TRBD2. Germline-derived CDR1 and CDR2 are LNHDA and SQIVND (reference sequence). J lost 8 bases, V lost 5 bases, and 9 bases had no gene match. The CDR3 loop spans 15 amino acids. The CDR3: CASSAERGGGDEQFF. CDR3 bases: TGTGCCAGTAGTGCCGAGCGGGGGGGCGGCGATGAGCAGTTCTTC.

This chain uses TRBV11-3 with TRBJ2-1, with a weak D call TRBD2 (5 bases). The CDR3 covers 16 residues. Looked up from germline, CDR1 is SGHNT and CDR2 is YENEEA. V lost 5 bases, J lost 0 bases, and 14 bases lay in between. CDR3 sequence: CASSLRAGSSYNEQFF. The CDR3 nucleotides read TGTGCCAGCAGCCTAAGGGCGGGTAGCTCCTACAATGAGCAGTTCTTC.

This chain connects TRBV28 to TRBJ1-3; 11 nucleotides align to TRBD1. The CDR3 sequence is 17 residues long. The germline CDR1 and CDR2 sequences are MDHEN and SYDVKM. V lost 6 bases and J lost 3; bases outside the gene matches: 10. CDR3 nucleotide sequence: TGTGCCAGCAGCCCAAGGGAGGGGACAGGGGGTGGAAACACCATATATTTT. Translated, it gives CASSPREGTGGGNTIYF.